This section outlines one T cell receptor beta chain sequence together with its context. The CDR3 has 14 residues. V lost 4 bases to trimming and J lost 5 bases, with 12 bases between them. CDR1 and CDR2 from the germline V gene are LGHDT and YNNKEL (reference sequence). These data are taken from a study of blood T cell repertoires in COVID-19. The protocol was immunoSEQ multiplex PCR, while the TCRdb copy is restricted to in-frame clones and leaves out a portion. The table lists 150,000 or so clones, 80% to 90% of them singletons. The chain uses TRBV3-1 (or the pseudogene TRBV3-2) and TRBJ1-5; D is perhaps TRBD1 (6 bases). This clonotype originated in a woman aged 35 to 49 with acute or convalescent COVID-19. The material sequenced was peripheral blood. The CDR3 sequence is CASSPGQIYQPQHF. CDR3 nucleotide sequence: TGTGCCAGCAGCCCAGGACAGATTTATCAGCCCCAGCATTTT.